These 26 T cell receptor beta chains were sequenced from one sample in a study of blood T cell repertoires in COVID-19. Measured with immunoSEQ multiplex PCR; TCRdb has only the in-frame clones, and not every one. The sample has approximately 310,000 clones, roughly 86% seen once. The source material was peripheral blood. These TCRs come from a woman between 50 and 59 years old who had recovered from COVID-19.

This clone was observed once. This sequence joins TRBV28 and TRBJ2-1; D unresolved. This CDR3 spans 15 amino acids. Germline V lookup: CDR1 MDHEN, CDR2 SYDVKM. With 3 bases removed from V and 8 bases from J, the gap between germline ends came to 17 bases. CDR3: CASSFLLGSLDEQFF. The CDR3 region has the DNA TGTGCCAGCAGTTTCCTCCTCGGTTCTCTGGATGAGCAGTTCTTC.

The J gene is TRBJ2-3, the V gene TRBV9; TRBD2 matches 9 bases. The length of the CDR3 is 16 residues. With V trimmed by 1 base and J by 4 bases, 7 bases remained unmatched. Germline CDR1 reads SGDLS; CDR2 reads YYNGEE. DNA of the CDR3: TGTGCCAGCAGCGTAATGGCGGGAGGGCCCGCAGATACGCAGTATTTT. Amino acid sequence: CASSVMAGGPADTQYF. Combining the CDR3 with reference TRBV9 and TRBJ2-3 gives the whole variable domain DSGVTQTPKHLITATGQRVTLRCSPRSGDLSVYWYQQSLDQGLQFLIQYYNGEERAKGNILERFSAQQFPDLHSELNLSSLELGDSALYFCASSVMAGGPADTQYFGPGTRLTVL.

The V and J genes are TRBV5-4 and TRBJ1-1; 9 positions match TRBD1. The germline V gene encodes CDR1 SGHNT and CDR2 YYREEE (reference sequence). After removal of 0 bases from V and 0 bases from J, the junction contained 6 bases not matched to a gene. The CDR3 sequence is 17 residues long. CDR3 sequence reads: CASSLGGTGIMNTEAFF. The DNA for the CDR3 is TGTGCCAGCAGCTTGGGGGGGACAGGGATCATGAACACTGAAGCTTTCTTT.

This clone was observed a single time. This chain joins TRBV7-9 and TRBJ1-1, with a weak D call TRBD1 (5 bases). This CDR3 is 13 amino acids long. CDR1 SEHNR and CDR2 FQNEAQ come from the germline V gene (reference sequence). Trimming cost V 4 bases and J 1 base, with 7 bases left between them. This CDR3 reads CASSWGENTEAFF. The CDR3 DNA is TGTGCCAGCAGCTGGGGGGAGAACACTGAAGCTTTCTTT.

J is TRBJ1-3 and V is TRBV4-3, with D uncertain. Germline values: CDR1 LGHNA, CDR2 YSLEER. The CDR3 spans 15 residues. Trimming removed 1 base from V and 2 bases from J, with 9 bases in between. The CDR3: CASSQGAFAGNTIYF. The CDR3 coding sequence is TGCGCCAGCAGCCAAGGGGCATTTGCTGGAAACACCATATATTTT.

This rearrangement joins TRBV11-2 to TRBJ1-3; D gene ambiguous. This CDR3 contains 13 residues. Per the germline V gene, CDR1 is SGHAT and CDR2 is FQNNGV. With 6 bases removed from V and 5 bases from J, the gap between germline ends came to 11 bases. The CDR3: CASRPGIRNTIYF. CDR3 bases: TGTGCCAGCAGGCCCGGGATAAGAAACACCATATATTTT.

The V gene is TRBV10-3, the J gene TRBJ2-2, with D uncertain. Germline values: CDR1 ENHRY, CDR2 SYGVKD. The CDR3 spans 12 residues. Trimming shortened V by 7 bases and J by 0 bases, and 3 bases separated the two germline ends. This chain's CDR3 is CAITANTGELFF. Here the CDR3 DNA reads TGTGCCATCACCGCGAACACCGGGGAGCTGTTTTTT.

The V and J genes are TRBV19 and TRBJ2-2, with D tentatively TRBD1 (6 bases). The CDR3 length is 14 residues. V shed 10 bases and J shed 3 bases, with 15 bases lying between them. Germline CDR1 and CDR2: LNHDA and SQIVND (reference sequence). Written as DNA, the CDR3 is TGTGCCACCAAGCAGGGGACCTACACCGGGGAGCTGTTTTTT. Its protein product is CATKQGTYTGELFF.

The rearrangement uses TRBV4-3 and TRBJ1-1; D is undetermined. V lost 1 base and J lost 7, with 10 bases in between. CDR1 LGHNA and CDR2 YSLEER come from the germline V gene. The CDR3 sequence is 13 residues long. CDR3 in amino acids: CASSQVSGFEAFF. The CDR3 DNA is TGCGCCAGCAGCCAAGTCTCAGGTTTTGAAGCTTTCTTT.

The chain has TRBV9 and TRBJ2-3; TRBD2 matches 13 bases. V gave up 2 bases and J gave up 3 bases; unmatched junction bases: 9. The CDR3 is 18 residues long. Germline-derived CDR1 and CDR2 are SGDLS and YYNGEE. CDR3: CASSVGLAGAGLTDTQYF. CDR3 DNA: TGTGCCAGCAGCGTCGGACTAGCGGGAGCGGGATTAACAGATACGCAGTATTTT.

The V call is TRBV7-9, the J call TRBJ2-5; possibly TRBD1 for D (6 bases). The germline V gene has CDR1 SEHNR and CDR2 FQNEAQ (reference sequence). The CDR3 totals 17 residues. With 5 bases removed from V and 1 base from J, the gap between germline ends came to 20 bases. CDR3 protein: CASSQTTRGHGQETQYF. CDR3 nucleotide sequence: TGTGCCAGCAGCCAGACAACTAGGGGACACGGCCAAGAGACCCAGTACTTC.

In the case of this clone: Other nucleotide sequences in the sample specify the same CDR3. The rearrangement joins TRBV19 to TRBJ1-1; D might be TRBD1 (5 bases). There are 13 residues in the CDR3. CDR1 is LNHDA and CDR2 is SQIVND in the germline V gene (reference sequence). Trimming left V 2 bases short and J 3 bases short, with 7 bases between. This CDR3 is CASSISRDTEAFF. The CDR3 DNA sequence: TGTGCCAGTAGTATAAGCAGGGACACTGAAGCTTTCTTT.

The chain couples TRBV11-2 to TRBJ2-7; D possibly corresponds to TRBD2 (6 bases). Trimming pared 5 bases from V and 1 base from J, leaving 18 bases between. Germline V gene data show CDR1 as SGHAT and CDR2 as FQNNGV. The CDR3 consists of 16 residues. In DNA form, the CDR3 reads TGTGCCAGCAGCCCTTTGAGGCGGGGACCTTCCTACGAGCAGTACTTC. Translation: CASSPLRRGPSYEQYF.

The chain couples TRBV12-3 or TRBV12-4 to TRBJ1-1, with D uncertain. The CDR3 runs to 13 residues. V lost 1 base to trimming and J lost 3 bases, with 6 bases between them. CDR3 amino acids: CASSLVAYTEAFF. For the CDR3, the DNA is TGTGCCAGCAGTTTAGTAGCTTACACTGAAGCTTTCTTT.

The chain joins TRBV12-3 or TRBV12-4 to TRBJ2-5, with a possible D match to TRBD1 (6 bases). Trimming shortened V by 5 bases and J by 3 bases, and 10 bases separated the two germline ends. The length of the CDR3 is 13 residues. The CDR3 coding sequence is TGTGCCAGCAGTCAGGGGCAGGAAGAGACCCAGTACTTC. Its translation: CASSQGQEETQYF.

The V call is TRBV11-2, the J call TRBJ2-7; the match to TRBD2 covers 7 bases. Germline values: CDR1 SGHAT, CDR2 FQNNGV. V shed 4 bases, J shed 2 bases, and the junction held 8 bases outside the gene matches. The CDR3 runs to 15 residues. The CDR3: CASSSPGDYPYEQYF. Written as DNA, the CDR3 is TGTGCCAGCAGCTCCCCCGGGGACTACCCCTACGAGCAGTACTTC. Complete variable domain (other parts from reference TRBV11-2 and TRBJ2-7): EAGVAQSPRYKIIEKRQSVAFWCNPISGHATLYWYQQILGQGPKLLIQFQNNGVVDDSQLPKDRFSAERLKGVDSTLKIQPAKLEDSAVYLCASSSPGDYPYEQYFGPGTRLTVT.

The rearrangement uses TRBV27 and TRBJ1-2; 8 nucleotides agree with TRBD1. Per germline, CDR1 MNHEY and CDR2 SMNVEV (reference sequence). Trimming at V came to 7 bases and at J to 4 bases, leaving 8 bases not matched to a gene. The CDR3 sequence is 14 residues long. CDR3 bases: TGTGCCAGCAAAAAAGGACAGGGTAGCTATGGCTACACCTTC. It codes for CASKKGQGSYGYTF.

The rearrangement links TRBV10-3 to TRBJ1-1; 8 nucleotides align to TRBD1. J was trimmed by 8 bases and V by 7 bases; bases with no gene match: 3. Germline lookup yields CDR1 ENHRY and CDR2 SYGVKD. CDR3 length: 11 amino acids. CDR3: CAITTGGEAFF. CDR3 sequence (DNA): TGTGCCATCACTACAGGGGGAGAAGCTTTCTTT.

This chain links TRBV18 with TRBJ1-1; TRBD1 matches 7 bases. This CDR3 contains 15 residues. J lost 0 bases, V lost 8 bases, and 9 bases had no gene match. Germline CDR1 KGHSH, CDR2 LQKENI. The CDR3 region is CASREGQIMNTEAFF. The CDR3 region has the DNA TGTGCCAGCCGAGAGGGACAGATAATGAACACTGAAGCTTTCTTT.

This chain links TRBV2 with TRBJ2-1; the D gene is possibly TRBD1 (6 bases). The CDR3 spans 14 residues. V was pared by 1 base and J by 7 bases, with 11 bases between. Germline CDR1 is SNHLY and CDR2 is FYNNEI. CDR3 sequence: CASSEEQGSNEQFF. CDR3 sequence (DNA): TGTGCCAGCAGTGAAGAACAGGGTTCAAATGAGCAGTTCTTC.

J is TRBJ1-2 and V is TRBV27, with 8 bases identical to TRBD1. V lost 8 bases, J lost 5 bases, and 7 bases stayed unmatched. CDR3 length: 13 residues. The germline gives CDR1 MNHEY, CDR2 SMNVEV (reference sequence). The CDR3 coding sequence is TGTGCCAGCCGACCGGGACAGGATTATGGCTACACCTTC. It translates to CASRPGQDYGYTF.

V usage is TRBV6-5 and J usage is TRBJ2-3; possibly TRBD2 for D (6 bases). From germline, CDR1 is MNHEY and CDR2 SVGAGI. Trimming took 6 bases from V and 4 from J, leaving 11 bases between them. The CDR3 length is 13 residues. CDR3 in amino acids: CASRGSGPDTQYF. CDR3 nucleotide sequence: TGTGCCAGCAGAGGGAGCGGGCCAGATACGCAGTATTTT.

This CDR3 reads CASSPPSSGELFF. CDR3 coding DNA: TGTGCCAGCTCACCACCGTCATCCGGGGAGCTGTTTTTT. V gene TRBV18 combines with J gene TRBJ2-2; D not resolved. The ends were cut back, 0 bases at V and 6 bases at J, with 5 bases in the middle. The CDR3 runs to 13 residues. CDR1 and CDR2 (germline): KGHSH, LQKENI. Full variable domain (missing parts from reference TRBV18 and TRBJ2-2): NAGVMQNPRHLVRRRGQEARLRCSPMKGHSHVYWYRQLPEEGLKFMVYLQKENIIDESGMPKERFSAEFPKEGPSILRIQQVVRGDSAAYFCASSPPSSGELFFGEGSRLTVL.

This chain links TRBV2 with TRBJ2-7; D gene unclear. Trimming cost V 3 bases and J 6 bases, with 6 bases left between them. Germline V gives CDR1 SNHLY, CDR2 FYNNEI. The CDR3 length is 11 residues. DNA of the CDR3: TGTGCCAGCAGTGAGTATAGCGAGCAGTACTTC. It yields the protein CASSEYSEQYF.

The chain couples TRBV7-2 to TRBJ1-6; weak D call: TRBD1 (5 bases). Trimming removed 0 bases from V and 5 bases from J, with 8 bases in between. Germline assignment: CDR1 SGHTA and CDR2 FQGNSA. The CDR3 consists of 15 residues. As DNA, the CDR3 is TGTGCCAGCAGCTTAGCAGGGGCCAATAATTCACCCCTCCACTTT. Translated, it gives CASSLAGANNSPLHF.

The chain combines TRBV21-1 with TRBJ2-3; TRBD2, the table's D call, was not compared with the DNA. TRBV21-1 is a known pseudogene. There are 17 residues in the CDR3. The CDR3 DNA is TGTGCCAGCAGCAAAGCCCGCCTAGCGGGAGGGGCAGATACGCAGTATTTT. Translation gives CASSKARLAGGADTQYF.